This T cell receptor beta chain stems from a study of T cells after yellow fever vaccination. From the 5' RACE reads, TCRdb called clonotypes with MiXCR, one entry per CDR3 protein. The table includes approximately 120,000 distinct CDR3 sequences, around 15% detected once. This clonotype was recorded at least ten times. This CDR3 contains 11 residues. V was trimmed by 11 bases and J by 5 bases, leaving 12 bases between them. The source was CD8+ T cells sorted from PBMCs, collected 5 days after the yellow fever booster vaccination. The origin of this receptor is a man aged 18 to 30 who received the YFV17D yellow fever vaccine. This sequence joins TRBV12-3 or TRBV12-4 and TRBJ1-2, with D unclear. The CDR3: CAHIEGYGYTF. The CDR3 DNA follows: TGTGCCCACATCGAAGGGTATGGCTACACCTTC.